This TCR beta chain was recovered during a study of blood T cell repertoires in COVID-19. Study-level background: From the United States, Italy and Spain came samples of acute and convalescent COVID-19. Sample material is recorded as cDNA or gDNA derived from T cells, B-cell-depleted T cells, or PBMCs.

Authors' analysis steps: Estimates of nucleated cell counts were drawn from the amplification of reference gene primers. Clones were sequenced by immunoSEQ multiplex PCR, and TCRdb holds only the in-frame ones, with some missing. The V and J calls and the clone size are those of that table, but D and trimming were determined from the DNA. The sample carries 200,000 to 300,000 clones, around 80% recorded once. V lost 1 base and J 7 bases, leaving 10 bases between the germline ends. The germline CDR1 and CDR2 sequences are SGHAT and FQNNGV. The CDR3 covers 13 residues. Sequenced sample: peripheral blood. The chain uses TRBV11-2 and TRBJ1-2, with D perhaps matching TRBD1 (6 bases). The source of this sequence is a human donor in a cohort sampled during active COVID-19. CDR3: CASSLGLGAGYTF. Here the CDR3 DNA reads TGTGCCAGCAGCTTAGGGCTGGGGGCTGGCTACACCTTC.